This TCR beta chain is from a study of neoadjuvant anti-PD-1 for oral cavity cancer. Generated by immunoSEQ multiplex PCR, the TCRdb table keeps only in-frame clones and is missing some. The data hold nearly 7,000 clones, with 74% observed a single time. The clonotype comes from a person between 35 and 79 years old with oral cavity squamous cell carcinoma. The sequencing used PBMCs, collected before nivolumab (anti-PD-1) treatment.

The CDR3: CASGDGGPYEQYF. CDR3 DNA sequence: TGTGCCAGCGGGGATGGCGGGCCCTACGAGCAGTACTTC. This sequence joins TRBV6-5 and TRBJ2-7; D may be TRBD2 (5 bases). The CDR3 is 13 residues long. Germline loops: CDR1 MNHEY, CDR2 SVGAGI. V shed 8 bases and J shed 2 bases, with 13 bases lying between them.